This is a list of T cell receptor beta chains from one sample in a study of blood T cell repertoires in COVID-19. TCRdb's table, derived via immunoSEQ multiplex PCR, lists solely in-frame clones and lacks some. The sample holds roughly 300,000 clones, around 85% seen once. The specimen was peripheral blood. These receptors originate from a human donor in a cohort sampled during active COVID-19. CDR3s include the opening cysteine and the closing phenylalanine or tryptophan. A D gene is named only where the DNA matches it firmly. Clone size is not always given. Where it is, it says once, few, many or a class for expanded clones.

v_gene,d_gene,j_gene,abundance,CDR3nt,CDR3aa
TRBV2,.,TRBJ2-1,.,TGTGCCAGCAGTAGGACAGTCAGAGATGAGCAGTTCTTC,CASSRTVRDEQFF
TRBV12-3/TRBV12-4,.,TRBJ1-1,.,TGTGCCAGCAGTTCGGCCCCGGGGGCTTTCTTT,CASSSAPGAFF
TRBV7-8,.,TRBJ2-7,.,TGTGCCAGCAGCTTAGACCGCGTCTACGAGCAGTACTTC,CASSLDRVYEQYF
TRBV30,.,TRBJ2-1,.,TGTGCCTGGAACCTCCCGGGGGAGTCCTACAATGAGCAGTTCTTC,CAWNLPGESYNEQFF
TRBV27,.,TRBJ2-5,.,TGTGCCAGCAGTTCCGCGGTTGGGGGGAGCCAAGAGACCCAGTACTTC,CASSSAVGGSQETQYF
TRBV6-1,.,TRBJ2-3,.,TGTGCCAGCAGTGAATTGTGGCGGTCGTACACAGATACGCAGTATTTT,CASSELWRSYTDTQYF
TRBV4-1,.,TRBJ2-2,.,TGCGCCAGCAGCCAAGGCGGGATCGCGAACACCGGGGAGCTGTTTTTT,CASSQGGIANTGELFF
TRBV24-1,TRBD1,TRBJ2-1,.,TGTGCCACCAGTGGGGACAGCAACTACAAGGAGCAGTTCTTC,CATSGDSNYKEQFF
TRBV12-3/TRBV12-4,.,TRBJ1-5,.,TGTGCCAGCAGTTTTGACAGAGGTCAGCCCCAGCATTTT,CASSFDRGQPQHF
TRBV5-4,TRBD1,TRBJ2-1,.,TGTGCCAGCAGCTGGACAGGGCTTTCCTACAATGAGCAGTTCTTC,CASSWTGLSYNEQFF
TRBV5-1,.,TRBJ1-1,.,TGCGCCAGCAGCTTGATGGGCCAGGGCGAAGCTTTCTTT,CASSLMGQGEAFF
TRBV5-6,TRBD1,TRBJ1-3,.,TGTGCCAGCAGCTCCTGGGACAGGGTTGGTGGAAACACCATATATTTT,CASSSWDRVGGNTIYF
TRBV24-1,.,TRBJ2-2,.,TGTGCCACCAGACGGGGTTCGAACACCGGGGAGCTGTTTTTT,CATRRGSNTGELFF
TRBV5-1,TRBD2,TRBJ2-1,.,TGCGCCAGCAGCTTGAGAGCGGGGGACAATGAGCAGTTCTTC,CASSLRAGDNEQFF
TRBV27,.,TRBJ2-7,.,TGTGCCAGCAGTTCTCTATCGGACTATTACGAGCAGTACTTC,CASSSLSDYYEQYF
TRBV28,.,TRBJ1-2,.,TGTGCCAGCAGAATGGGGGGGCCGGCCTATGGCTACACCTTC,CASRMGGPAYGYTF
TRBV19,.,TRBJ2-1,.,TGTGCCAGTAGTAGGACTAACAATGAGCAGTTCTTC,CASSRTNNEQFF
TRBV3-1/TRBV3-2,.,TRBJ1-1,.,TGTGCCAGCAGCCAACAGGGCGCCATCTTTCCTTTCTTT,CASSQQGAIFPFF
TRBV5-1,.,TRBJ2-7,.,TGCGCCAGCAGCTTGGAACGTAGACAGCCCTCGGAGCAGTACTTC,CASSLERRQPSEQYF
TRBV11-2,.,TRBJ2-7,.,TGTGCCAGCCGAACAGGGTTCTACGAGCAGTACTTC,CASRTGFYEQYF
TRBV15,.,TRBJ1-6,.,TGTGCCACCAGCAGAGATCTAGGGGGTAATTCACCCCTCCACTTT,CATSRDLGGNSPLHF
TRBV5-1,.,TRBJ2-7,few,TGCGCCAGCAGCTTGGAGAGGGACTCATCCTACGAGCAGTACTTC,CASSLERDSSYEQYF
TRBV4-1,.,TRBJ1-6,few,TGCGCCAGCAGCCAAATCGACAGTGGTAATTCACCCCTCCACTTT,CASSQIDSGNSPLHF
TRBV6-5,TRBD1,TRBJ1-2,few,TGTGCCAGCAGTTACCACAGGGGTAATGGCTACACCTTC,CASSYHRGNGYTF
TRBV5-6,.,TRBJ1-5,once,TGTGCCAGCAGCCGGCGGCGGGGCCTAGGCAATCAGCCCCAGCATTTT,CASSRRRGLGNQPQHF
TRBV2,TRBD1,TRBJ1-2,.,TGTGCCTGGCGGGTGGAGACAGGGTTCGGCTACACCTTC,CAWRVETGFGYTF
TRBV6-1,.,TRBJ2-3,.,TGTGCCAGCAGTGAATCTCTTAACACAGATACGCAGTATTTT,CASSESLNTDTQYF
TRBV2,TRBD1,TRBJ1-4,.,TGTGCCACGGGACAGCGCAACAATAATGAAAAACTGTTTTTT,CATGQRNNNEKLFF
TRBV12-3/TRBV12-4,.,TRBJ2-2,.,TGTGCCAGCAGTTCCATAGCTGGCCGGGAGCTGTTTTTT,CASSSIAGRELFF